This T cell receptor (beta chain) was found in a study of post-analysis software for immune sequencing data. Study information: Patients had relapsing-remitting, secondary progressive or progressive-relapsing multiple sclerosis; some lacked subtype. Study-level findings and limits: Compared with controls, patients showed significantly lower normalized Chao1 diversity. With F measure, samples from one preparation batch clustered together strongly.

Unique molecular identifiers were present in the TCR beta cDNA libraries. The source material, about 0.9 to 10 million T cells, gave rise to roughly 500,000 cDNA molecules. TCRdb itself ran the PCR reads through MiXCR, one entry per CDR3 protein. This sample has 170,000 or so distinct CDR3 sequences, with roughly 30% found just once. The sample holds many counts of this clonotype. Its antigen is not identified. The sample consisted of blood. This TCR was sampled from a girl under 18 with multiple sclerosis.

The CDR3 is CASGGSDEQFF. The DNA for the CDR3 is TGTGCCAGTGGAGGGTCGGATGAGCAGTTCTTC. The chain is built from TRBV28 and TRBJ2-1; a possible D gene is TRBD2 (6 bases). Trimming took 9 bases from V and 8 from J, leaving 11 bases between them. Germline CDR1 reads MDHEN; CDR2 reads SYDVKM. The CDR3 sequence is 11 residues long. The entire variable domain, with the rest obtained from reference TRBV28 and TRBJ2-1, is as follows: DVKVTQSSRYLVKRTGEKVFLECVQDMDHENMFWYRQDPGLGLRLIYFSYDVKMKEKGDIPEGYSVSREKKERFSLILESASTNQTSMYLCASGGSDEQFFGPGTRLTVL.